The clone carrying this T cell receptor (beta chain) has more than one count but fewer than ten. As processed by the authors: From reference gene primer amplification, estimates of nucleated cell counts were derived. Only in-frame clones appear in the TCRdb table, and some are missing; sequencing was by immunoSEQ multiplex PCR. V and J calls and clone size are copied from that table; D and trimming were computed from the DNA. The table includes roughly 30,000 clones, over 90% detected once. The data were obtained in a study of blood T cell repertoires in COVID-19. Study as a whole: Spain, Italy and the United States supplied samples that represented acute and convalescent COVID-19. In each case, the material was cDNA or gDNA derived from T cells, B-cell-depleted T cells, or PBMCs.

Germline V lookup: CDR1 MNHNS, CDR2 SASEGT. This CDR3 contains 13 residues. V was clipped by 3 bases and J by 5 bases, with 10 bases between them. The sequencing sample was made of peripheral blood. The receptor was isolated from a human donor in a cohort sampled during active COVID-19. The rearrangement links TRBV6-1 to TRBJ1-1; D not certain. The CDR3 spells CASSDRGWTEAFF. DNA of the CDR3: TGTGCCAGCAGTGATCGGGGTTGGACTGAAGCTTTCTTT.